This record looks at one TCR beta chain sequence and its context. Its antigen is not yet known. No base quality information exists; no much larger clone differs at one position. The donors were roughly 40 Caucasian individuals from Russia, aged 6 to 90 years, who were systemically healthy. Around 9.8 milliliters of peripheral blood were collected from each donor into EDTA-treated Vacutainer tubes. Ficoll-Paque density-gradient centrifugation was used to isolate PBMCs, with at least 7 million per sample. Trizol reagent was used to extract total RNA from PBMCs, with at least 5.5 micrograms per sample. For every donor, an aliquot of PBMCs went through flow cytometry to measure the percentages of naive CD45RAhigh/CD27high T cells. The record originates from a study of blood T cells in healthy people across ages (dated by TCRdb to 2013 to 2016). Looking at the study overall: In model experiments, roughly one uniquely barcoded TCR beta cDNA molecule per two T cells was captured by template switching. Using deep sequencing normalized with unique cDNA molecular identifiers, the study measured how TCR beta repertoire diversity changes with age. Four age groups were formed from the donors: young (average approximately 15 years), middle-aged (around 41), aged (about 62) and long-lived (less than 85). To avoid experimental bias, donors of different ages were spread randomly across the sequencing lanes. Two additional independent replicas of 1 million unique cDNA reads from the same blood draw were analyzed for two donors (one aged 18 to 30 and one aged 80 or older).

V and J are truncated by 4 bases and 1 base respectively, leaving an intervening sequence of 10 bases. The CDR3 measures 13 amino acids from cysteine to phenylalanine. The DNA shown is the 39-base CDR3, in frame from base 1. The germline V gene (reference sequence) sets CDR1 to DFQATT and CDR2 to SNEGSKA. The paper's findings and limits, for the study overall: Conclusive comparison of naive and antigen-experienced compartments was prevented by the profiling of bulk unsorted PBMCs. A strong correlation was found between observed TCR beta diversity and the percentage of naive T cells measured by flow cytometry. Total diversity estimates from one million sequenced T cells were considered lower bounds and underestimates. Observed TCR beta diversity per million T cells fell roughly linearly with age, and a significant reduction was already apparent by age about 43. The CMV infection status of donors was not known, potentially confounding age-related changes in expanded clonotypes. Compared with the aged group, the long-lived group had more naive CD4+ T cells, fewer expanded clones and increased TCR diversity, a pattern suggesting age selection.

Preparation of the library involved 5' RACE. Reads for this sample came from an Illumina HiSeq 2500. A second roughly 6 to 12 cycle PCR used a sample-barcoded 5' primer and a J-beta primer mix. A template-switch 5' adaptor carrying 12 random nucleotides introduced a unique molecular identifier onto each TCR beta cDNA molecule. Each sample yielded at least 3 million CDR3-containing paired-end reads. First-strand cDNA was synthesized from all RNA with the Mint cDNA synthesis kit, primed by a TRBC-specific oligonucleotide. Following uracil-DNA glycosylase treatment, all cDNA underwent a first 18-cycle PCR with the universal primers M1SS and BC2_uni_R. In the original analysis: For normalization, 1 million high-quality reads, each with a distinct molecular identifier, were randomly selected from each sample. Instead of being binned into consensus sequences, reads that shared molecular identifiers were thrown out. MiTCR, run with a Q25 quality threshold and the strictest error-elimination algorithm, handled CDR3 identification, clonotype clustering and error correction. A nonparametric unseen species model with Euler transformation was used to estimate a lower bound on total TCR beta diversity. The public reads were quality trimmed at Q25 with fastp and then assembled into clones with MiXCR by TCRdb, keeping productive beta chains. Under each unique CDR3 protein, matching rows form one entry showing the most common genes and DNA. The V and J calls come from TCRdb's annotation, not from the publication. In this sample the table shows 1.5 million to 1.9 million distinct CDR3 sequences, approximately 43% of which occur a single time. Approximately 4.1% of the sample is in the top ten clones.

This TCR derives from a woman between 18 and 29 years old in good health. Sequencing was done on a sample of blood. The chain uses TRBV20-1 and TRBJ2-5; perhaps TRBD2 is the D gene, with 5 bases matching. The CDR3 amino acid sequence is: CSATSGVQETQYF. The sequenced DNA: TGCAGTGCTACGAGCGGAGTCCAAGAGACCCAGTACTTC.